The 17 T cell receptor beta chains presented below share a single source sample, sequenced in a study of Ad26.COV2.S vaccination and SARS-CoV-2 variants. Generated by immunoSEQ multiplex PCR, the TCRdb table keeps only in-frame clones and is missing some. The table shows some 250,000 clones, with roughly 88% occurring only once. As for treatment: some 20 received Ad26.COV2.S at low or high dose, single or two shots; five or six received placebo; per-sample allocation not given. It was on day 63 after the first vaccine or placebo injection that samples were taken. Sequencing was performed on peripheral blood, taken in a trial of Ad26.COV2.S vaccine versus placebo. All receptors come from a person between 18 and 65 years old who received the Ad26.COV2.S COVID-19 vaccine or a placebo.

J is TRBJ2-7 and V is TRBV19, with D maybe TRBD1 (5 bases). The CDR3 totals 14 residues. The germline V gene encodes CDR1 LNHDA and CDR2 SQIVND (reference sequence). V dropped 0 bases and J dropped 9 bases, with 15 bases sitting between them. CDR3 DNA: TGTGCCAGTAGTATAGACGGCACAGGTCTCGGGCAGTACTTC. This translates into CASSIDGTGLGQYF.

The gene calls are TRBV4-1 and TRBJ2-7; 7 bases line up with TRBD1. V was pared by 1 base and J by 3 bases, with 15 bases of the junction left unmatched. This CDR3 spans 18 amino acids. Germline-derived CDR1 and CDR2 are MGHRA and YSYEKL. The CDR3 here is CASSQVGITGTERYEQYF. CDR3 coding DNA: TGCGCCAGCAGCCAAGTTGGAATCACCGGGACAGAACGCTACGAGCAGTACTTC.

This rearrangement joins TRBV28 to TRBJ1-3; D not resolved. The CDR3 runs to 13 residues. With 5 bases removed from V and 6 bases from J, the gap between germline ends came to 11 bases. In germline, CDR1 is MDHEN, CDR2 SYDVKM. CDR3 nucleotides: TGTGCCAGCAGTCCTTTGGCGGCAAACACCATATATTTT. It yields the protein CASSPLAANTIYF.

The V gene is TRBV18, the J gene TRBJ2-2, with a tentative D call TRBD1 (6 bases). V lost 4 bases, J lost 2 bases, and 14 bases lay in between. This CDR3 comprises 16 residues. Germline V gene data show CDR1 as KGHSH and CDR2 as LQKENI. The CDR3 is CASSLGQTPNTGELFF. The CDR3 DNA follows: TGTGCCAGCTCACTCGGACAGACACCTAACACCGGGGAGCTGTTTTTT.

The V and J genes are TRBV14 and TRBJ1-2; D might be TRBD1 (5 bases). Germline V gene lookup returns CDR1 SGHDN and CDR2 FVKESK. Trimming took off 4 bases at V and 5 bases at J, with 14 bases between the two ends. The CDR3 totals 14 residues. CDR3 bases: TGTGCCAGCAGCCCCCTGGGGCCAGGGTATGGCTACACCTTC. Protein sequence: CASSPLGPGYGYTF.

The chain combines TRBV7-6 with TRBJ2-7, with D possibly matching TRBD1 (5 bases). Trimming removed 0 bases from V and 3 bases from J, with 12 bases in between. The CDR3 runs to 15 residues. Germline V gene lookup returns CDR1 SGHVS and CDR2 FNYEAQ. Here the CDR3 reads CASSLAQDRNYEQYF. The CDR3 coding sequence is TGTGCCAGCAGCTTAGCACAGGATAGAAACTACGAGCAGTACTTC.

The rearrangement links TRBV30 to TRBJ2-7; the D is unclear. Deletions cut 0 bases from V and 2 bases from J, with 8 bases between. The CDR3 runs to 13 residues. Looked up from germline, CDR1 is GTSNPN and CDR2 is SVGIG (reference sequence). CDR3 sequence: CAWSVGRAYEQYF. Written as DNA, the CDR3 is TGTGCCTGGAGTGTGGGTCGGGCCTACGAGCAGTACTTC.

This rearrangement joins TRBV4-1 to TRBJ2-7, with 9 bases aligning to TRBD1. The germline V gene encodes CDR1 MGHRA and CDR2 YSYEKL. The CDR3 runs 15 residues. J lost 6 bases, V lost 4 bases, and 10 bases had no gene match. CDR3 DNA sequence: TGCGCCAGCAGCCTAACCGGGACAGGGACCTCCGAGCAGTACTTC. Protein sequence: CASSLTGTGTSEQYF.

This chain uses TRBV27 with TRBJ2-2; D remains ambiguous. The germline CDR1 and CDR2 sequences are MNHEY and SMNVEV (reference sequence). V gave up 4 bases and J gave up 8 bases, with 5 bases separating them. CDR3 size: 11 residues. This CDR3 reads CASSSWGELFF. The CDR3 bases are TGTGCCAGCAGTTCCTGGGGGGAGCTGTTTTTT.

The rearrangement joins TRBV29-1 to TRBJ2-7; the match to TRBD2 covers 8 bases. Germline V gives CDR1 SQVTM, CDR2 ANQGSEA. Trimming removed 6 bases from V and 10 bases from J; junction bases left unmatched: 14. This CDR3 comprises 13 residues. The CDR3 region has the DNA TGCAGCGTAGTCCGGAATAGCGGGATGCCCCAGTACTTC. Amino acids: CSVVRNSGMPQYF.

The chain employs TRBV6-2 or TRBV6-3 and TRBJ2-3; D is possibly TRBD2 (6 bases). Germline V gives CDR1 MNHEY, CDR2 SVGEGT. Trimming took 6 bases from V and 4 from J, leaving 17 bases between them. The CDR3 is 15 amino acids. The chain's CDR3 is CASSPGQTSPDTQYF. In DNA, the CDR3 is TGTGCCAGCAGCCCAGGCCAGACTAGTCCAGATACGCAGTATTTT.

The chain joins TRBV15 to TRBJ1-1; no firm D call. Deletions cut 0 bases from V and 4 bases from J, with 12 bases between. Germline V lookup: CDR1 LNHNV, CDR2 YYDKDF (reference sequence). The CDR3 spans 15 residues. CDR3 bases: TGTGCCACCAGCAGAGATATGGCGGGGAGCACTGAAGCTTTCTTT. Translated, it gives CATSRDMAGSTEAFF.

The chain couples TRBV5-1 to TRBJ2-7, with 8 bases identical to TRBD1. The length of the CDR3 is 14 residues. Germline loops: CDR1 SGHRS, CDR2 YFSETQ. The V gene end was trimmed by 5 bases and the J gene end by 1 base; junction bases not matched to a gene: 5. CDR3 residues: CASRPTGASYEQYF. In DNA form, the CDR3 reads TGCGCCAGCAGACCGACAGGGGCATCCTACGAGCAGTACTTC.

This chain links TRBV2 with TRBJ2-1, with D possibly TRBD2 on 6 matching bases. The CDR3 is 10 residues long. The V gene's germline CDR1 is SNHLY and CDR2 FYNNEI. V lost 7 bases and J 11 bases, leaving 9 bases between the germline ends. CDR3 in DNA: TGTGCCAGCATGGCGGGAAAGCAGTTCTTC. Its protein product is CASMAGKQFF.

This chain connects TRBV11-2 to TRBJ2-5; D is tentatively TRBD1 or TRBD2 (5 bases each). In germline, CDR1 is SGHAT, CDR2 FQNNGV. Trimming cost V 3 bases and J 4 bases, with 12 bases left between them. CDR3 size: 14 residues. DNA for the CDR3: TGTGCCAGCAGCTTCGAGGGGCTCGCAGAGACCCAGTACTTC. It translates to CASSFEGLAETQYF.

The chain uses TRBV28 and TRBJ1-2; the D gene is possibly TRBD1 (5 bases). Trimming pared 5 bases from V and 4 bases from J, leaving 14 bases between. The germline gives CDR1 MDHEN, CDR2 SYDVKM. CDR3 size: 14 residues. Written as DNA, the CDR3 is TGTGCCAGCAGTAGTGAGGGGTTGTTCTATGGCTACACCTTC. It translates to CASSSEGLFYGYTF.

The chain recombines TRBV9 with TRBJ2-3; the match to TRBD2 covers 15 bases. V gave up 3 bases and J gave up 5 bases; unmatched junction bases: 7. Germline CDR1 SGDLS, CDR2 YYNGEE. The CDR3 extends over 17 amino acids. The CDR3 sequence: CASSARTSGGAVDTQYF. The CDR3 DNA is TGTGCCAGCAGCGCCCGGACTAGCGGGGGGGCCGTAGATACGCAGTATTTT.